This TCR beta chain emerged from a study of cytomegalovirus exposure and HLA in healthy donors. This clone was seen a handful of times. Researchers ran the PCR with 60 Vbeta and 13 Jbeta primers. Data came from immunoSEQ multiplex PCR; TCRdb stores just in-frame clones and leaves some out. The sample lists around 130,000 clones; 65% to 85% were seen once. Germline CDR1 and CDR2: LNHDA and SQIVND (reference sequence). The CDR3 has 16 amino acids. After removal of 7 bases from V and 9 bases from J, the junction contained 15 bases not matched to a gene. The rearrangement uses TRBV19 and TRBJ2-1; 10 positions agree with TRBD2. This receptor was taken from a woman aged 40 to 55 in good health and CMV-seronegative. Sequencing input: PBMCs. In DNA, the CDR3 is TGTGCCAGTACCCCCTCAGGTCTAGCGGGAGATACTGAGCAGTTCTTC. Protein sequence: CASTPSGLAGDTEQFF.